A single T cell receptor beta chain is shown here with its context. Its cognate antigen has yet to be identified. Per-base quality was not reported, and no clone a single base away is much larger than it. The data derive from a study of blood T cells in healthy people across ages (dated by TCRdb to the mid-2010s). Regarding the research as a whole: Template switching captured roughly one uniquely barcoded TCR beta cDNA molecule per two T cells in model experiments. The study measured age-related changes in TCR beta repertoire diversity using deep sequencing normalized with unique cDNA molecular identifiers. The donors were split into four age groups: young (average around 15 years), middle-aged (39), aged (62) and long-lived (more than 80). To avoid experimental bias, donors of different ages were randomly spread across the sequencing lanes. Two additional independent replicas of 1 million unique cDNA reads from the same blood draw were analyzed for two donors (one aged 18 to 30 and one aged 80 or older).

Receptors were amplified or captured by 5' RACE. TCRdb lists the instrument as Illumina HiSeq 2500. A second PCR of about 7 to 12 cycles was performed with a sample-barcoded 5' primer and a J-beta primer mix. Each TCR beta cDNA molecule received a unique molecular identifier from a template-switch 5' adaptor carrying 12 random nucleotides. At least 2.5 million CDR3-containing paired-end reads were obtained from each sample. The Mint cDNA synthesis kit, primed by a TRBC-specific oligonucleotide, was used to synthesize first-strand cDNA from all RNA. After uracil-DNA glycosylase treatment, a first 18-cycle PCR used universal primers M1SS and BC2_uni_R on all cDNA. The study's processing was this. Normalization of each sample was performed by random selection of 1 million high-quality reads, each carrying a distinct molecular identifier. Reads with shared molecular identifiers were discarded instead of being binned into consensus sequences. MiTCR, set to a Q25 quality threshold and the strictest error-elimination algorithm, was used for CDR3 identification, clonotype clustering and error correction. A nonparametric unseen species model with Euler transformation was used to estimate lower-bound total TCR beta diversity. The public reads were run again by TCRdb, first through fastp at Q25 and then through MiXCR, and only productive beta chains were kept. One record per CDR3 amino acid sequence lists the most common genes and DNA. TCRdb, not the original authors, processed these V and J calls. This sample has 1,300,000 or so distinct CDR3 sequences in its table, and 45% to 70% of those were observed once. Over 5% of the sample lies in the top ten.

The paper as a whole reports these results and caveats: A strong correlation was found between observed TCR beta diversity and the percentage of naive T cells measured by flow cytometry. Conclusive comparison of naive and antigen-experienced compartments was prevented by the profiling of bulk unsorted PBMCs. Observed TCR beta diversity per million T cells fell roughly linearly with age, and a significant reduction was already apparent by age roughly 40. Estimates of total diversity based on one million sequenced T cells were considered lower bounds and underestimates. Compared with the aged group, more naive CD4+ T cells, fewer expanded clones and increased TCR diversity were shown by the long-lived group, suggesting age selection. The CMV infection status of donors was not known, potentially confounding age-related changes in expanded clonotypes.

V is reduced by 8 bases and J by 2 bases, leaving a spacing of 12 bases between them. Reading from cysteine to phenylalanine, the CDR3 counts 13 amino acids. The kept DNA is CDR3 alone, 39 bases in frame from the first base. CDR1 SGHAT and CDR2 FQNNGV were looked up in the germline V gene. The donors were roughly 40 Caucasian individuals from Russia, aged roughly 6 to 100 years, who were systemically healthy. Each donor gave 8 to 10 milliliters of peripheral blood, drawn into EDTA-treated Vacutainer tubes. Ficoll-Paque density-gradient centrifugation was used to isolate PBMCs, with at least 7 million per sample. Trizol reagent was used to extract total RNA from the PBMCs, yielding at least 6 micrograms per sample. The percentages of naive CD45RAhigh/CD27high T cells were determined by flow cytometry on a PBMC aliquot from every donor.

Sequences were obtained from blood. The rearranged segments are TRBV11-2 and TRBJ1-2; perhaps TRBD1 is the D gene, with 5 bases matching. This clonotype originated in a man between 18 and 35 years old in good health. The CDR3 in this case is CASGCDSNYGYTF. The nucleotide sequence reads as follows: TGTGCCAGCGGCTGTGACAGCAACTATGGCTACACCTTC.